This T cell receptor beta chain was recovered during a study of PD-1 blockade in classical Hodgkin lymphoma (dated by TCRdb to about 2020). As for the study more broadly: Nivolumab dosing was 3 mg/kg intravenously every 2 weeks, continuing until either disease progression or unacceptable toxicity. The study used TCR beta sequencing and CyTOF to define a peripheral blood immune signature of response to PD-1 blockade in classical Hodgkin lymphoma.

This clone was counted a single time. Which antigen it targets is not known. Qualities for individual bases were not recorded, and no much larger clone is one base off. This specimen's time point label, interpreted: cycle 2 day 1 (C2D1) of nivolumab. All trial patients had relapsed after autologous stem cell transplantation, with cohorts A, B and C differing in prior brentuximab vedotin exposure. The trial cohort included roughly 60 patients with relapsed/refractory classical Hodgkin lymphoma, and each patient had a best overall response of complete response, partial response or progressive disease. In the multi-cohort phase II CheckMate 205 trial, trial patients received single-agent nivolumab. Best overall response was determined by an independent review committee according to the 2007 International Working Group response criteria. PBMCs from the trial were collected at three points: immediately before nivolumab initiation (C1D1), and during therapy at cycle 2 day 1 and cycle 4 day 1. Peripheral blood was collected in 8 mL Vacutainer Cell Preparation Tubes, from which PBMCs were isolated by centrifugation and then cryopreserved.

The germline V gene (reference sequence) sets CDR1 to SGHNT and CDR2 to YYREEE. Including the terminal cysteine and phenylalanine, the CDR3 comprises 13 residues. The only DNA kept is the CDR3, 39 bases in frame from the first base. V loses 4 bases of germline sequence and J loses 4 bases, and the interval between the two ends is 12 bases. Results and caveats for the whole study, not just this receptor: CD4+ but not CD8+ TCR diversity rose significantly by C4D1 (p=0.0027 vs p=0.16), most apparent in complete responders (p=0.02). Among trial patients, those achieving complete response had baseline diversity similar to that of newly diagnosed patients, while diversity was significantly lower in partial responders and progressors. The study covered only a single clinical trial cohort, and the causes of the repertoire differences, possibly disease activity or prior therapy, were still not defined. Baseline TCR diversity was reported to be lower in newly diagnosed patients than in healthy donors, and even lower in relapsed/refractory patients. Diversity was lower in patients who began nivolumab less than 1 year after ASCT, so these patients were left out of later analyses to avoid confounding by immune reconstitution.

The Qiagen DNeasy kit was used to extract genomic DNA from unsorted PBMCs and from the negatively selected CD4+ and CD8+ fractions. Amplification of TCR beta CDR3 regions was done by immunoSEQ multiplex PCR with primers that anneal to V and J segments. A synthetic immune receptor repertoire was used to minimize amplification bias, and any residual bias was removed computationally once sequencing was done. Turning to the authors' computational methods: Repertoire diversity was quantified as the Shannon entropy index using custom Python scripts. Unsorted, CD4+ and CD8+ repertoires were analyzed separately, except for combined analyses in which CD4+ and CD8+ sequences were merged in silico. A clone was considered expanded if an increase in frequency of at least 2-fold after treatment relative to C1D1 was found, and a pseudocount of 0.5 was applied to clones undetected at baseline. Clones with 0 or 1 copy at C1D1 were defined as singleton clones, while clones with 2 or more copies were defined as non-singleton clones. Clones expanded in unsorted samples were annotated as CD4+, CD8+ or unknown by matching protein sequences in sorted samples from the same patient. Diversity changes from C1D1 to C4D1 were tested in paired samples using Wilcoxon tests. TCRdb holds this immuneACCESS table with in-frame rearrangements only. Some clones are missing; in checked studies, unresolved V genes explain under half, and the rest has no known cause. V and J calls and clone size are those listed in that table; D and trimming were worked out from the DNA. This sample comprises about 46,000 clones, over 70% of them detected only once. The ten largest clones take up 20% to 25% of the sample.

The sample consisted of peripheral blood mononuclear cells (PBMCs), taken before the second cycle of nivolumab. This TCR derives from a human donor with classical Hodgkin lymphoma. Recombination joined TRBV5-4 with TRBJ2-7, with no confidently assigned D gene. This receptor has the CDR3 CASSRVELYEQYF. The sequence in DNA is TGTGCCAGCAGCAGGGTAGAATTGTACGAGCAGTACTTC. The reference TRBV5-4 and TRBJ2-7 proteins fill in what lies around the CDR3, so the full variable domain reads ETGVTQSPTHLIKTRGQQVTLRCSSQSGHNTVSWYQQALGQGPQFIFQYYREEENGRGNFPPRFSGLQFPNYSSELNVNALELDDSALYLCASSRVELYEQYFGPGTRLTVT.